A selection of T cell receptor beta chains follows, all from one sample in a study of cytomegalovirus exposure and HLA in healthy donors. This table comes from immunoSEQ multiplex PCR, and its TCRdb copy is limited to in-frame clones, with some not included. The sample carries under 250,000 clones, 90% to 95% recorded once. Sequenced input: PBMCs. The receptors shown here come from a young woman in good health and CMV-seronegative. Both conserved end residues are part of each CDR3. D genes are given only for firm matches. The size field is filled for only some rows; it gives once, few, many or a size class.

CASSLSLAGNTGELFF	TGCGCCAGCAGCTTGAGTCTAGCGGGCAACACCGGGGAGCTGTTTTTT	TRBV5-1	TRBJ2-2	-	TRBD2
CAWSAQGAGRELVVF	TGTGCCTGGAGCGCGCAGGGGGCCGGACGGGAGCTGGTGGTTTTC	TRBV30	TRBJ2-7	-	TRBD1
CASSDQGGSTEAFF	TGTGCCAGCAGTGATCAGGGAGGCAGCACTGAAGCTTTCTTT	TRBV2	TRBJ1-1	-	-
CASTHRENTEAFF	TGTGCCAGCACCCATCGGGAGAACACTGAAGCTTTCTTT	TRBV7-9	TRBJ1-1	-	-
CASSLSLRGYNEQFF	TGTGCCAGCAGCTTGAGTCTCAGAGGGTACAATGAGCAGTTCTTC	TRBV7-6	TRBJ2-1	-	-
CASSLGLAGGRNEQFF	TGTGCCAGCAGCTTAGGACTAGCGGGAGGGCGCAATGAGCAGTTCTTC	TRBV7-9	TRBJ2-1	-	TRBD2
CASSRGGQRARREQFF	TGTGCCAGCAGCAGAGGGGGACAGAGGGCTCGGCGTGAGCAGTTCTTC	TRBV28	TRBJ2-1	-	TRBD1
CASSQERDYEQYF	TGCGCCAGCAGCCAAGAGAGAGACTACGAGCAGTACTTC	TRBV4-1	TRBJ2-7	-	-
CASSSITEAFF	TGTGCCAGCAGTTCCATCACTGAAGCTTTCTTT	TRBV28	TRBJ1-1	-	-
CASSSVETQYF	TGTGCCAGCAGTTCAGTAGAGACCCAGTACTTC	TRBV6-6	TRBJ2-5	-	-
CASSRWGESNEKLFF	TGCGCCAGCAGCCGGTGGGGCGAGTCTAATGAAAAACTGTTTTTT	TRBV5-1	TRBJ1-4	-	-
CASSVGGHFADYEQYF	TGTGCCAGCAGCGTAGGGGGACACTTTGCTGATTACGAGCAGTACTTC	TRBV9	TRBJ2-7	-	-
CATSRDSGVSNQPQHF	TGTGCCACCAGCAGAGATTCCGGGGTTAGCAATCAGCCCCAGCATTTT	TRBV15	TRBJ1-5	-	-
CASDTGNYGYTF	TGTGCCAGTGACACAGGGAACTATGGCTACACCTTC	TRBV19	TRBJ1-2	-	-
CASSQVGPGASSPLHF	TGCGCCAGCAGCCAAGTGGGGCCAGGGGCTAGTTCACCCCTCCACTTT	TRBV4-1	TRBJ1-6	-	-
CAHGTGGHNEQFF	TGTGCCCACGGGACAGGGGGCCACAATGAGCAGTTCTTC	TRBV6-1	TRBJ2-1	-	TRBD1
CASSVVAGSNEQFF	TGTGCCAGCAGCGTAGTGGCGGGAAGTAATGAGCAGTTCTTC	TRBV9	TRBJ2-1	-	-
CATRMREGHSRTDTQYF	TGTGCCACCAGGATGCGGGAGGGCCACTCTCGCACAGATACGCAGTATTTT	TRBV10-3	TRBJ2-3	-	TRBD2
CAWSVRQGADTQYF	TGTGCCTGGAGTGTACGACAGGGGGCTGATACGCAGTATTTT	TRBV30	TRBJ2-3	once	TRBD1
CASSENRGLLNTEAFF	TGTGCCAGCAGTGAAAACAGGGGGCTACTTAACACTGAAGCTTTCTTT	TRBV2	TRBJ1-1	many	TRBD1
CASSQTLAGGSYEQYF	TGCGCCAGCAGCCAAACTCTAGCGGGAGGCTCCTACGAGCAGTACTTC	TRBV4-1	TRBJ2-7	-	TRBD2
CASSVDRATYGYTF	TGTGCCAGCAGTGTAGACAGGGCGACCTATGGCTACACCTTC	TRBV6-1	TRBJ1-2	-	TRBD1
CASSLTASYGYTF	TGTGCCAGCAGTTTAACAGCCTCTTATGGCTACACCTTC	TRBV27	TRBJ1-2	-	-
CAWSVLGQGVANYGYTF	TGTGCCTGGAGTGTACTGGGACAGGGAGTCGCAAACTATGGCTACACCTTC	TRBV30	TRBJ1-2	-	TRBD1
CSADGLAEQFF	TGCAGCGCCGACGGACTAGCGGAGCAGTTCTTC	TRBV29-1	TRBJ2-1	-	TRBD2
CASSEVSGGEQFF	TGTGCCAGCAGTGAGGTTAGCGGGGGAGAGCAGTTCTTC	TRBV2	TRBJ2-1	-	TRBD2
CASSPPPYEQYF	TGTGCCAGCAGTCCTCCCCCCTACGAGCAGTACTTC	TRBV6-1	TRBJ2-7	-	-
CASSLAGGGGANVLTF	TGTGCCAGCAGCTTAGCCGGGGGTGGAGGGGCCAACGTCCTGACTTTC	TRBV7-9	TRBJ2-6	-	-
CASSPIPVFYEQYF	TGTGCCAGCAGTCCGATACCGGTATTCTACGAGCAGTACTTC	TRBV7-9	TRBJ2-7	-	-
CASSQRFGSGGEYNEQFF	TGCGCCAGCAGCCAAAGATTTGGGTCAGGGGGTGAGTACAATGAGCAGTTCTTC	TRBV4-1	TRBJ2-1	-	TRBD1
CAISEARDRKNEQFF	TGTGCCATCAGTGAGGCCCGGGACAGGAAGAATGAGCAGTTCTTC	TRBV10-3	TRBJ2-1	once	TRBD1
CASSHRTGWEKLFF	TGTGCCAGCAGTCATCGGACGGGGTGGGAAAAACTGTTTTTT	TRBV2	TRBJ1-4	-	-
CASSASKPDEQFF	TGTGCCAGCAGTGCCTCGAAGCCCGATGAGCAGTTCTTC	TRBV6-4	TRBJ2-1	few	-
CASSTQVSGNTIYF	TGTGCCAGTAGTACCCAGGTTTCTGGAAACACCATATATTTT	TRBV19	TRBJ1-3	once	-
CASSLLRGTGDYEQYF	TGTGCCAGCAGTTTGCTCCGCGGGACAGGGGACTACGAGCAGTACTTC	TRBV28	TRBJ2-7	-	TRBD1
CASGPLSYNEQFF	TGTGCCAGCGGGCCCCTCTCCTACAATGAGCAGTTCTTC	TRBV6-5	TRBJ2-1	-	-
CASSPQGPTYEQYF	TGTGCCAGTAGTCCACAGGGACCGACCTACGAGCAGTACTTC	TRBV19	TRBJ2-7	few	-
CASSHTGAGEVYNEQFF	TGTGCCAGCAGCCACACAGGAGCGGGAGAGGTCTACAATGAGCAGTTCTTC	TRBV7-3	TRBJ2-1	-	TRBD2
CASTRAYQETQYF	TGTGCCAGCACCAGGGCATACCAAGAGACCCAGTACTTC	TRBV6-1	TRBJ2-5	-	-
CASSASIAEGPDTQYF	TGTGCCAGCAGCGCCTCAATAGCGGAGGGGCCAGATACGCAGTATTTT	TRBV7-3	TRBJ2-3	-	-
CASSSEPNNEQFF	TGTGCCAGCAGCTCCGAGCCCAACAATGAGCAGTTCTTC	TRBV11-3	TRBJ2-1	-	-
CASSADRNTEAFF	TGCGCCAGCAGCGCGGACAGAAACACTGAAGCTTTCTTT	TRBV5-1	TRBJ1-1	-	-
CASSLGGQGLEKLFF	TGCGCCAGCAGCTTGGGGGGACAGGGACTCGAAAAACTGTTTTTT	TRBV5-1	TRBJ1-4	-	TRBD1
CASSLGQGGGYTF	TGCGCCAGCAGCTTGGGGCAGGGCGGAGGCTACACCTTC	TRBV5-1	TRBJ1-2	-	-
CASSHRTVTDTQYF	TGTGCCAGCAGTCATAGGACAGTCACAGATACGCAGTATTTT	TRBV2	TRBJ2-3	-	-